These T cell receptor beta chains were read from a single sample in a study of regulatory T cells in long-lasting Graves disease. TCRdb redid the calling of the multiplex PCR reads with MiXCR, one entry per CDR3 protein. The sample shows around 420,000 distinct CDR3 sequences, about 14% of them seen only once. Source: peripheral blood mononuclear cells (PBMCs), taken at new diagnosis, from a patient treated with antithyroid drugs. All receptors derive from a female donor with Graves disease. Each CDR3 is given with its conserved first and last residue. The D gene is left open where the match is weak. The size entry is marked missing in some rows and otherwise reads once, few, many or a size class.

D: .
J: TRBJ2-7
size: many
V: TRBV12-3/TRBV12-4
DNA: TGTGCCAGCAGTCCACCACAGAATTACGAGCAGTACTTC
CDR3: CASSPPQNYEQYF

D: .
J: TRBJ2-1
size: many
V: TRBV7-2
DNA: TGTGCCAGCAGCAATCGAGGACAATCCAATGAGCAGTTCTTC
CDR3: CASSNRGQSNEQFF

D: TRBD1
J: TRBJ1-6
size: .
V: TRBV11-1
DNA: TGTGCCAGCAGCAGCGAAAGACAGGGTGGCTCACCCCTCCACTTT
CDR3: CASSSERQGGSPLHF

D: .
J: TRBJ2-3
size: .
V: TRBV27
DNA: TGTGCCAGCAGTGCCCAGGGGAGCGCAAATACGCAGTATTTT
CDR3: CASSAQGSANTQYF

D: .
J: TRBJ2-7
size: many
V: TRBV12-3/TRBV12-4
DNA: TGTGCCAGCAGTCCGGGCGGGGGCGCTATATACGAGCAGTACTTC
CDR3: CASSPGGGAIYEQYF

D: TRBD1
J: TRBJ1-2
size: few
V: TRBV7-9
DNA: TGTGCCAGCAGCTTATCACTCCAACAGGGGGACTATGGCTACACCTTC
CDR3: CASSLSLQQGDYGYTF

D: .
J: TRBJ1-5
size: many
V: TRBV5-1
DNA: TGCGCCAGCAGCCCCACCGGCGGGGGTCAGGGTGAGCCCCAGCATTTT
CDR3: CASSPTGGGQGEPQHF

D: .
J: TRBJ1-2
size: few
V: TRBV4-1
DNA: TGCGCCAGCAGCCTGCACCTAAAATGGGGCTATGGCTACACCTTC
CDR3: CASSLHLKWGYGYTF

D: .
J: TRBJ2-7
size: many
V: TRBV20-1
DNA: TGCAGTGCTAGTCCTCTGGCGGCCTACGAGCAGTACTTC
CDR3: CSASPLAAYEQYF

D: .
J: TRBJ2-7
size: .
V: TRBV4-1
DNA: TGCGCCAGCAGCCCCTATTCCCCCCATAAGACAGGCGAGCAGTACTTC
CDR3: CASSPYSPHKTGEQYF

D: TRBD2
J: TRBJ2-1
size: many
V: TRBV4-2
DNA: TGTGCCAGCAGCCAAGTTTCGGGGCTAGCGGGGGTTACTTACAATGAGCAGTTCTTC
CDR3: CASSQVSGLAGVTYNEQFF

D: .
J: TRBJ2-7
size: many
V: TRBV27
DNA: TGTGCCAGCAGTTCACCCGGGATCGAGCAGTACTTC
CDR3: CASSSPGIEQYF

D: .
J: TRBJ2-7
size: many
V: TRBV7-2
DNA: TGTGCCAGCAGACAAGGCGGGGACGAGCAGTACTTC
CDR3: CASRQGGDEQYF

D: TRBD2
J: TRBJ2-5
size: many
V: TRBV5-1
DNA: TGTGCCAGCAGCTCCCCGACTAGCGGGGAAGAGACCCAGTACTTC
CDR3: CASSSPTSGEETQYF

D: TRBD2
J: TRBJ2-2
size: .
V: TRBV2
DNA: TGTGCCAGCAGTCAAGGACTAGCGGGAGGGCCGGTCGGGGAGCTGTTTTTT
CDR3: CASSQGLAGGPVGELFF

D: .
J: TRBJ2-5
size: many
V: TRBV29-1
DNA: TGCAGCGTTGAGGACAGAATACACCAAGAGACCCAGTACTTC
CDR3: CSVEDRIHQETQYF

D: TRBD2
J: TRBJ2-1
size: many
V: TRBV7-3
DNA: TGTGCCAGCAGTTCGAGCGGGAGGGTTCACAATGAGCAGTTCTTC
CDR3: CASSSSGRVHNEQFF

D: .
J: TRBJ1-5
size: .
V: TRBV6-2/TRBV6-3
DNA: TGTGCCAGCAGTGAACGTTGGGCCTATCAGCCCCAGCATTTT
CDR3: CASSERWAYQPQHF

D: .
J: TRBJ2-5
size: .
V: TRBV6-5
DNA: TGTGCCGGCAGTTACCGATCAGGGAGGCAGACCCAGTACTTC
CDR3: CAGSYRSGRQTQYF

D: TRBD1
J: TRBJ1-5
size: many
V: TRBV6-1
DNA: TGTGCCAGCACTCCGGACAGGGGCAATCAGCCCCAGCATTTT
CDR3: CASTPDRGNQPQHF

D: .
J: TRBJ1-1
size: many
V: TRBV4-2
DNA: TGTGCCAGCAGCCCCCCCAGGGGGAACACTGAAGCTTTCTTT
CDR3: CASSPPRGNTEAFF

D: .
J: TRBJ1-1
size: .
V: TRBV6-2/TRBV6-3
DNA: TGTGCCAGCAGTGAGTATAGTATGAACACTGAAGCTTTCTTT
CDR3: CASSEYSMNTEAFF

D: .
J: TRBJ2-3
size: many
V: TRBV7-2
DNA: TGTGCCAGCAGCTTAAGAGGGGAAAACCCAGATACGCAGTATTTT
CDR3: CASSLRGENPDTQYF

D: TRBD1
J: TRBJ1-2
size: many
V: TRBV6-1
DNA: TGTGCCAGCAGCAGGGGGGCAGTGATCAGGAGGGACTATGGCTACACCTTC
CDR3: CASSRGAVIRRDYGYTF